This record looks at one TCR beta chain sequence and its context. The data were obtained in a study of follicular helper T cells after annual influenza vaccination. Time point given: 2015-2016 season, 7 days after influenza vaccination. Excluded were substance abuse, HIV/AIDS, active cancer, immunomodulatory drugs and active illness. The method was immunoSEQ multiplex PCR; TCRdb's version includes in-frame clones alone and lacks a portion of them. The sample lists 5,700 or so clones; 84% were seen once. Per germline, CDR1 MNHNS and CDR2 SASEGT. The V end lost 3 bases, the J end lost 0 bases, and 12 bases lay between the germline ends. The CDR3 has 16 residues.

This clonotype was obtained from an adult who received the influenza vaccine. V is TRBV6-1 and J is TRBJ2-1, with no clear D. Source: CXCR5+ CD38- circulating T follicular helper cells from blood, taken 7 days after influenza vaccination. Subset noted: circulating Tfh, non-naive CD4+CXCR5+PD-1+ (ICOS+CD38+ or ICOS-CD38-). The CDR3 reads CASSEFAPSSYNEQFF. DNA of the CDR3: TGTGCCAGCAGTGAGTTTGCACCCAGCTCCTACAATGAGCAGTTCTTC.